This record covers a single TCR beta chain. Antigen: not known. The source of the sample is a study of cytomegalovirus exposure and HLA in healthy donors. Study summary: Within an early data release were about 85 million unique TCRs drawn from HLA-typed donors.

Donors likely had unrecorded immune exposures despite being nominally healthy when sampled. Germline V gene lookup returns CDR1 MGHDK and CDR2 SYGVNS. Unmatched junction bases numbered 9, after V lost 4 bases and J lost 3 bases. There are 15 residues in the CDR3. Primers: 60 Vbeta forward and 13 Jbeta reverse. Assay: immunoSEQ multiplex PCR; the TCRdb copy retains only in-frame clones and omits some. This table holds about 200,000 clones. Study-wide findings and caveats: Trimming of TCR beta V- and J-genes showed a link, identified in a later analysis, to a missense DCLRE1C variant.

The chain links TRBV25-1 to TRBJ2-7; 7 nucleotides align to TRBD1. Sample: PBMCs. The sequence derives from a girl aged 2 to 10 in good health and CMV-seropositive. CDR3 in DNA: TGTGCCAGCAGTGGGAGGCGACAGGGTTTCTACGAGCAGTACTTC. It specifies CASSGRRQGFYEQYF.